These T cell receptor beta chains were read from a single sample in a study of T cells in Graves' hyperthyroidism and ophthalmopathy. In TCRdb, the multiplex PCR reads were re-called with MiXCR into one record per CDR3 protein. Of about 290,000 distinct CDR3 sequences detected, roughly 15% appear once; the ten largest clones hold approximately 7.9%. Sequencing was done on a sample of blood. Receptors originate from a woman in her forties with Graves' hyperthyroidism. CDR3s include the opening cysteine and the closing phenylalanine or tryptophan. Fields, in order: CDR3 length, V gene, clone size, D gene, J gene, CDR3 DNA, CDR3 protein. The D gene is left open where the match is weak. Clone size is given for some rows only: seen once, a few or many times, or a class if the clone is expanded.

length: 14; V: TRBV11-2; size: many; D: TRBD1; J: TRBJ1-1; DNA: TGTGCCAGCAGCACGACAGGGGGAAACACTGAAGCTTTCTTT; CDR3: CASSTTGGNTEAFF
length: 13; V: TRBV6-1; size: many; D: .; J: TRBJ1-5; DNA: TGTGCCAGCAGTCCAGCCCCCAATCAGCCCCAGCATTTT; CDR3: CASSPAPNQPQHF
length: 15; V: TRBV3-1; size: many; D: .; J: TRBJ1-1; DNA: TGTGCCAGCAGCCATGGGGAGGCGGTGAACACTGAAGCTTTCTTT; CDR3: CASSHGEAVNTEAFF
length: 14; V: TRBV20-1; size: few; D: .; J: TRBJ2-2; DNA: TGCAGTGCTAGTAGGGCAGGGAACACCGGGGAGCTGTTTTTT; CDR3: CSASRAGNTGELFF
length: 15; V: TRBV2; size: many; D: .; J: TRBJ2-7; DNA: TGTGCCAGCAGCGAGAACAGGGGAGGCGGGAACGAGCAGTACTTC; CDR3: CASSENRGGGNEQYF
length: 17; V: TRBV7-9; size: many; D: .; J: TRBJ1-3; DNA: TGTGCCAGCAGCGGGTACCGAGACATCTCCTCTGGAAACACCATATATTTT; CDR3: CASSGYRDISSGNTIYF
length: 14; V: TRBV19; size: many; D: TRBD2; J: TRBJ2-5; DNA: TGTGCCAGTGGGGGACTAGCGGATCAAGAGACCCAGTACTTC; CDR3: CASGGLADQETQYF
length: 11; V: TRBV20-1; size: .; D: .; J: TRBJ1-2; DNA: TGCAGTGCTCCGAACCCCTATGGCTACACCTTC; CDR3: CSAPNPYGYTF
length: 14; V: TRBV25-1; size: .; D: TRBD1; J: TRBJ1-1; DNA: TGTGCCAGCAGAGGGGACAGGGGGAACCCTGAAGCTTTCTTT; CDR3: CASRGDRGNPEAFF
length: 14; V: TRBV15; size: many; D: .; J: TRBJ2-3; DNA: TGTGCCACCAGCAGAGATGGTGGGCCAGATACGCAGTATTTT; CDR3: CATSRDGGPDTQYF
length: 16; V: TRBV12-3/TRBV12-4; size: few; D: .; J: TRBJ2-2; DNA: TGTGCCAGCAGTTCCGGGACGCAAGCCTTCACCGGGGAGCTGTTTTTT; CDR3: CASSSGTQAFTGELFF
length: 13; V: TRBV12-3/TRBV12-4; size: many; D: .; J: TRBJ2-1; DNA: TGTGCCAGCAGCCAGACAGTTTACAATGAGCAGTTCTTC; CDR3: CASSQTVYNEQFF
length: 14; V: TRBV5-1; size: many; D: .; J: TRBJ1-6; DNA: TGCGCCAGCAGCTTGTCTACGGGAAATTCACCCCTCCACTTT; CDR3: CASSLSTGNSPLHF
length: 11; V: TRBV10-3; size: many; D: .; J: TRBJ2-3; DNA: TGTGCCATTCTTGTGGGGGATACGCAGTATTTT; CDR3: CAILVGDTQYF
length: 15; V: TRBV28; size: many; D: TRBD2; J: TRBJ2-3; DNA: TGTGCCAGCAGACCTAGCGGGAAGAGCACAGATACGCAGTATTTT; CDR3: CASRPSGKSTDTQYF
length: 14; V: TRBV3-1; size: many; D: .; J: TRBJ2-1; DNA: TGTGCCAGCAGCCAAGCGGGGGGCAGAAATGAGCAGTTCTTC; CDR3: CASSQAGGRNEQFF
length: 15; V: TRBV27; size: few; D: TRBD2; J: TRBJ2-1; DNA: TGTGCCAGCAGTCAGGGACTAGCTTTTCTCGATGAGCAGTTCTTC; CDR3: CASSQGLAFLDEQFF
length: 14; V: TRBV7-8; size: many; D: .; J: TRBJ1-6; DNA: TGTGCCAGCAGCGCCGGGGGGAAAGGGACACCCCTCCACTTT; CDR3: CASSAGGKGTPLHF
length: 17; V: TRBV9; size: .; D: TRBD2; J: TRBJ2-5; DNA: TGTGCCAGCAGCGTAGACAGTGGCGGGAGGGCCAGAGAGACCCAGTACTTC; CDR3: CASSVDSGGRARETQYF
length: 14; V: TRBV3-1; size: few; D: .; J: TRBJ2-2; DNA: TGTGCCAGCAGCCCCGAGCGGAACACCGGGGAGCTGTTTTTT; CDR3: CASSPERNTGELFF
length: 12; V: TRBV29-1; size: many; D: .; J: TRBJ2-2; DNA: TGCAGCGTTCTACAGTCCACCGGGGAGCTGTTTTTT; CDR3: CSVLQSTGELFF
length: 16; V: TRBV12-3/TRBV12-4; size: .; D: .; J: TRBJ1-2; DNA: TGTGCCAGCAGTTGGTCCCCCTATGGGGGGGCGGATGGCTACACCTTC; CDR3: CASSWSPYGGADGYTF
length: 15; V: TRBV25-1; size: .; D: .; J: TRBJ2-3; DNA: TGTGCCAGCAGTGAACCGGGGCAGGGGGGGTATACGCAGTATTTT; CDR3: CASSEPGQGGYTQYF
length: 15; V: TRBV4-2; size: few; D: TRBD1; J: TRBJ2-7; DNA: TGTGCCAGCAGCCAAGGGGACAGGGGGTTGTACGAGCAGTACTTC; CDR3: CASSQGDRGLYEQYF
length: 13; V: TRBV5-1; size: .; D: .; J: TRBJ2-7; DNA: TGCGCCAGCAGCTTGGGTACTGCGGGGGAGCAGTACTTC; CDR3: CASSLGTAGEQYF
length: 16; V: TRBV5-1; size: .; D: TRBD1; J: TRBJ2-5; DNA: TGCGCCAGCAGCTTGGATGGGACAGGGGGCGCGGTAGCGGGAAACTTC; CDR3: CASSLDGTGGAVAGNF
length: 13; V: TRBV2; size: many; D: TRBD1; J: TRBJ2-5; DNA: TGTGCCAGCAGGCAGGACAGGCAAGAGACCCAGTACTTC; CDR3: CASRQDRQETQYF
length: 15; V: TRBV15; size: many; D: TRBD1; J: TRBJ1-2; DNA: TGTGCCACCAGCAGCTGGGACAGGGGAATCTATGGCTACACCTTC; CDR3: CATSSWDRGIYGYTF
length: 16; V: TRBV20-1; size: .; D: TRBD2; J: TRBJ2-1; DNA: TGCAGTGCTAGAGATCGGAGTAGCGGGGGCTACAATGAGCAGTTCTTC; CDR3: CSARDRSSGGYNEQFF
length: 15; V: TRBV28; size: .; D: TRBD1; J: TRBJ1-3; DNA: TGTGCCAGCAGTGCTACCGGGACAGGGGCTAACACCATATATTTT; CDR3: CASSATGTGANTIYF
length: 15; V: TRBV3-1; size: many; D: .; J: TRBJ2-1; DNA: TGTGCCAGCAGCCAAGGGATCCGGGGGAACAATGAGCAGTTCTTC; CDR3: CASSQGIRGNNEQFF
length: 13; V: TRBV7-2; size: few; D: .; J: TRBJ1-5; DNA: TGTGCCAGCAGCTTAGACAGTAGGCAGCCCCAGCATTTT; CDR3: CASSLDSRQPQHF
length: 17; V: TRBV24-1; size: many; D: TRBD2; J: TRBJ2-3; DNA: TGTGCCACCAGTGATTTTCCCGCTAGCGGGAGAACAGATACGCAGTATTTT; CDR3: CATSDFPASGRTDTQYF
length: 15; V: TRBV11-2; size: many; D: TRBD1; J: TRBJ1-2; DNA: TGTGCCAGCAGCTTAGTAGGGGGGACAGTGTCTGGCTACACCTTC; CDR3: CASSLVGGTVSGYTF
length: 14; V: TRBV12-3/TRBV12-4; size: many; D: .; J: TRBJ1-1; DNA: TGTGCCAGCAGTTTGCCGGGGGTGAGAACTGAAGCTTTCTTT; CDR3: CASSLPGVRTEAFF
length: 15; V: TRBV18; size: few; D: .; J: TRBJ2-1; DNA: TGTGCCAGCTCATCAGGCAGCTTCGCTTACAATGAGCAGTTCTTC; CDR3: CASSSGSFAYNEQFF
length: 13; V: TRBV6-5; size: many; D: .; J: TRBJ2-2; DNA: TGTGCCAGCAGTTACGGGGGAACCGGGGAGCTGTTTTTT; CDR3: CASSYGGTGELFF
length: 15; V: TRBV15; size: many; D: TRBD1; J: TRBJ1-5; DNA: TGTGCCACCAGCAGGGAGGGACAGGGAGGTCAGCCCCAGCATTTT; CDR3: CATSREGQGGQPQHF
length: 15; V: TRBV28; size: many; D: TRBD2; J: TRBJ2-5; DNA: TGTGCCAGCAGTCGCCCGCTAGCGGGAGTATGGGGGAGGCACTTC; CDR3: CASSRPLAGVWGRHF
length: 14; V: TRBV19; size: few; D: TRBD2; J: TRBJ2-1; DNA: TGTGCCAGTAAAACACTGGCGGGAGTCAATGAGCAGTTCTTC; CDR3: CASKTLAGVNEQFF
length: 14; V: TRBV6-5; size: many; D: .; J: TRBJ1-1; DNA: TGTGCCAGCAGTTACGTGGGGGCGAACACTGAAGCTTTCTTT; CDR3: CASSYVGANTEAFF
length: 15; V: TRBV20-1; size: many; D: TRBD2; J: TRBJ2-7; DNA: TGCAGTGCTAGACCTCTGGCGGGAGGGTCCTACGAGCAGTACTTC; CDR3: CSARPLAGGSYEQYF
length: 13; V: TRBV10-3; size: many; D: .; J: TRBJ2-1; DNA: TGTGCCATCAGTGAGCGGGAGCTCAATGAGCAGTTCTTC; CDR3: CAISERELNEQFF
length: 15; V: TRBV7-6; size: many; D: .; J: TRBJ1-4; DNA: TGTGCCAGCAGCTCCTCGGGGGCTAATAATGAAAAACTGTTTTTT; CDR3: CASSSSGANNEKLFF
length: 15; V: TRBV20-1; size: many; D: .; J: TRBJ1-5; DNA: TGCAGTGCTAGAGCAAGGGGGGCAGTACGACAGCCCCAGCATTTT; CDR3: CSARARGAVRQPQHF
length: 13; V: TRBV2; size: many; D: .; J: TRBJ2-2; DNA: TGTGCCAGCAGTGTTCGGTCCACCGGGGAGCTGTTTTTT; CDR3: CASSVRSTGELFF
length: 15; V: TRBV4-1; size: .; D: .; J: TRBJ2-1; DNA: TGCGCCAGCAGCCAAGAAGGCCGTGGGGTGGGTGAGCAGTTCTTC; CDR3: CASSQEGRGVGEQFF
length: 15; V: TRBV27; size: many; D: .; J: TRBJ2-7; DNA: TGTGCCAGCAGTTCCCCCGCGACTATTACCTACGAGCAGTACTTC; CDR3: CASSSPATITYEQYF
length: 16; V: TRBV3-1; size: many; D: TRBD2; J: TRBJ2-2; DNA: TGTGCCAGCAGCCACCGAGCGGGAGGAGAGGGCGGGGAGCTGTTTTTT; CDR3: CASSHRAGGEGGELFF
length: 15; V: TRBV4-2; size: few; D: .; J: TRBJ2-7; DNA: TGTGCCAGCAGCCAACTTACCAGCGACTCCTACGAGCAGTACTTC; CDR3: CASSQLTSDSYEQYF
length: 15; V: TRBV5-1; size: .; D: TRBD2; J: TRBJ2-4; DNA: TGTGCCAGCAGCCCCACTAGCGGGAGGCCCTACATTCAGTACTTC; CDR3: CASSPTSGRPYIQYF
length: 16; V: TRBV25-1; size: few; D: .; J: TRBJ2-7; DNA: TGTGCCAGCAGTGATTATGCGGGGCAGGATACCTACGAGCAGTACTTC; CDR3: CASSDYAGQDTYEQYF
length: 15; V: TRBV19; size: few; D: .; J: TRBJ1-5; DNA: TGTGCCAGTAGTATAGAAGACTGGAGCAATCAGCCCCAGCATTTT; CDR3: CASSIEDWSNQPQHF
length: 15; V: TRBV20-1; size: many; D: .; J: TRBJ2-7; DNA: TGCAGTGCTAGCAGTGTAGGAGGACCCTCCTACGAGCAGTACTTC; CDR3: CSASSVGGPSYEQYF
length: 16; V: TRBV6-1; size: .; D: TRBD2; J: TRBJ2-4; DNA: TGTGCCAGCAGTGCTGCGGGAGGCCCAGGAAGAAACATTCAGTACTTC; CDR3: CASSAAGGPGRNIQYF
length: 13; V: TRBV2; size: many; D: TRBD1; J: TRBJ1-2; DNA: TGTGCCAGCAGACCAATGACAGGGAATGGCTACACCTTC; CDR3: CASRPMTGNGYTF
length: 15; V: TRBV30; size: many; D: TRBD1; J: TRBJ2-5; DNA: TGTGCCTGGAGTCTGGGACAGGGGGGGCTGGAGACCCAGTACTTC; CDR3: CAWSLGQGGLETQYF
length: 16; V: TRBV12-3/TRBV12-4; size: .; D: .; J: TRBJ2-1; DNA: TGTGCCAGCAGCTCCCGCCTGATTAGCTCCTACAATGAGCAGTTCTTC; CDR3: CASSSRLISSYNEQFF
length: 17; V: TRBV11-3; size: many; D: .; J: TRBJ2-1; DNA: TGTGCCAGCAGCTTAGCCGGCTACCAGGGTGGATACAATGAGCAGTTCTTC; CDR3: CASSLAGYQGGYNEQFF
length: 14; V: TRBV7-9; size: many; D: .; J: TRBJ1-5; DNA: TGTGCCAGCAGCAGGGCAGGGGGCAATCAGCCCCAGCATTTT; CDR3: CASSRAGGNQPQHF